The 10 T cell receptor beta chains listed next were all sequenced from one sample in a study of blood T cell repertoires in COVID-19. Sequencing used immunoSEQ multiplex PCR; TCRdb keeps in-frame clones, though not all of them. The sample has 300,000 to 450,000 clones, more than 75% seen once. What was sequenced was PBMCs or T cells enriched from blood (not recorded which). Receptors were obtained from a man aged 35 to 55 in a cohort exposed to, infected with or recovered from COVID-19 (not recorded which).

V is TRBV24-1 and J is TRBJ1-1; 7 nucleotides align to TRBD1. The V gene's germline CDR1 is KGHDR and CDR2 SFDVKD. This CDR3 region has 12 residues. The V gene end was trimmed by 10 bases and the J gene end by 3 bases; junction bases not matched to a gene: 4. The CDR3 nucleotides are TGTGCCACTCAAGACAGGGACACTGAAGCTTTCTTT. It specifies CATQDRDTEAFF.

The chain carries TRBV19 and TRBJ2-3, with D perhaps matching TRBD2 (5 bases). This CDR3 is 15 amino acids long. Germline CDR1 and CDR2: LNHDA and SQIVND (reference sequence). V was shortened by 1 base and J by 4 bases, with 12 bases between the two germline ends. CDR3 region: CASSIGGRGSDTQYF. CDR3 nucleotides: TGTGCCAGTAGTATAGGGGGTCGGGGTTCAGATACGCAGTATTTT.

The V and J genes are TRBV2 and TRBJ1-6, with D uncertain. CDR3 length: 14 amino acids. Germline values: CDR1 SNHLY, CDR2 FYNNEI. The V and J ends lost 8 bases and 9 bases respectively, with 17 bases between them. The CDR3 is CASAQAGSPSPLHF. The CDR3 bases are TGTGCCAGCGCCCAGGCGGGCTCACCTTCACCCCTCCACTTT.

The CDR3 loop reads CASRPPGDYSNQPQHF. DNA for the CDR3: TGTGCCAGCAGACCTCCGGGAGACTATAGCAATCAGCCCCAGCATTTT. V gene TRBV2 combines with J gene TRBJ1-5; D ambiguous. The CDR3 consists of 16 residues. CDR1 is SNHLY, CDR2 FYNNEI, per germline. V shed 6 bases and J shed 0 bases, with 15 bases lying between them.

This rearrangement joins TRBV20-1 to TRBJ1-1; no clear D. V was trimmed by 3 bases and J by 6 bases, leaving 8 bases between them. Germline V gives CDR1 DFQATT, CDR2 SNEGSKA (reference sequence). The CDR3 runs 11 residues. The CDR3 loop is CSARAGAEAFF. Written as DNA, the CDR3 is TGCAGTGCTAGGGCAGGCGCTGAAGCTTTCTTT.

This clone was counted a single time. The junction departs from germline at one end; a sequencing error may be responsible. The CDR3 region has the DNA TGTGCCAGCACTCCGACCAGGGCTGGAGCCAACGTCCTGACTTTC. Its protein product is CASTPTRAGANVLTF. The chain combines TRBV3-1 (or the pseudogene TRBV3-2) with TRBJ2-6; the D gene is possibly TRBD1 (5 bases). Germline CDR1 is LGHDT and CDR2 is YNNKEL (reference sequence). This CDR3 contains 15 residues.

This chain connects TRBV18 to TRBJ2-3, with TRBD2 identical over 8 bases. Germline CDR1 reads KGHSH; CDR2 reads LQKENI. V was clipped by 1 base and J by 4 bases; unmatched bases: 7. The CDR3 covers 16 residues. In DNA form, the CDR3 reads TGTGCCAGCTCACCACAGGGCGGGAGGCCTCCAGATACGCAGTATTTT. The encoded protein is CASSPQGGRPPDTQYF.

The rearrangement joins TRBV10-3 to TRBJ2-7; 12 bases align to TRBD2. The length of the CDR3 is 13 residues. V lost 5 bases, J lost 5 bases, and 1 base stayed unmatched. CDR1 and CDR2 from the germline V gene are ENHRY and SYGVKD. CDR3 loop: CAISRTSGDEQYF. The CDR3 DNA reads as TGTGCCATCAGTCGGACTAGCGGGGACGAGCAGTACTTC.

This clone was found once. V and J are TRBV20-1 and TRBJ1-2, with 8 bases fitting TRBD1. The CDR3 extends over 16 amino acids. V lost 6 bases to trimming and J lost 8 bases; unmatched junction nucleotides: 20. The germline V gene encodes CDR1 DFQATT and CDR2 SNEGSKA (reference sequence). CDR3 sequence reads: CSASRDTIRGLGGYTF. The CDR3 DNA is TGCAGTGCCAGTAGAGACACTATCAGGGGGCTCGGCGGCTACACCTTC.

The rearrangement uses TRBV18 and TRBJ2-7; D not resolved. Germline V gene lookup returns CDR1 KGHSH and CDR2 LQKENI. Trimming cost V 0 bases and J 3 bases, with 12 bases left between them. The CDR3 runs to 15 residues. The CDR3 loop reads CASSPPLATRYEQYF. DNA of the CDR3: TGTGCCAGCTCACCACCGCTGGCGACACGCTACGAGCAGTACTTC.